This TCR beta chain was identified in a study of T cell changes during pregnancy in multiple sclerosis (dated by TCRdb to the late 2010s). With respect to the entire study: Changes in the T cell repertoire over the course of pregnancy were examined in this study in women with multiple sclerosis.

The germline V gene encodes CDR1 MNHEY and CDR2 SMNVEV (reference sequence). The CDR3 sequence holds 13 residues, the cysteine and phenylalanine included. Only the CDR3 region is kept as DNA, spanning 39 bases read in frame from base 1. V has 5 bases trimmed and J has 3 bases trimmed; junction bases matching no gene number 4. Library method: the immunoSEQ multiplex PCR assay. TCRdb carries this immuneACCESS record with in-frame sequences only. Its versions omit some clonotypes, under half of them owing to an unresolved V gene in the studies checked, with the rest unexplained. Counted in this sample were about 39,000 clones; 88% of them appeared once. The ten biggest clones cover around 3.9% of the sample. For this clone: Its antigen specificity is not known. Base qualities are not recorded, but no much larger clone differs from it by a single base.

Recombination joined TRBV27 with TRBJ2-7; 7 central bases correspond to TRBD1. The sequences come from CD8+ T cells from peripheral blood mononuclear cells, collected in the first trimester of pregnancy. The receptor was isolated from a female donor with multiple sclerosis, enrolled in a pregnancy study. The DNA reads TGTGCCAGCAGTCCGGGGACAGTCTACGAGCAGTACTTC. Its protein reads: CASSPGTVYEQYF.